The entry below gives a single TCR beta chain sequence along with its context. The V and J ends lost 3 bases and 7 bases, in that order; junction bases with no gene match: 9. The CDR3 sequence is 16 residues long. Looked up from germline, CDR1 is SGHAT and CDR2 is FQNNGV. This specimen belongs to a study of OX40 agonist ivuxolimab in advanced cancers. Study in general: Among those enrolled, mean age was roughly 55 years (range roughly 23 to 90) and about 79% were male. It was permissible to have had prior anti-PD-1, anti-PD-L1 or anti-CTLA-4 therapy, and around 40% had some.

Data came from immunoSEQ multiplex PCR; TCRdb stores just in-frame clones and leaves some out. Here the sample spans under 150,000 clones, about nine tenths being singletons. The sample here was CD4+ or CD8+ T cells sorted from blood, taken in a trial of the OX40 agonist ivuxolimab. The source is an adult with an advanced solid tumor such as melanoma, head and neck, liver or kidney cancer. The chain carries TRBV11-2 and TRBJ2-1; TRBD2 matches at 10 bases. DNA of the CDR3: TGTGCCAGCAGCTTTAATCTAGCGGGAGAAGGTAATGAGCAGTTCTTC. Amino acids: CASSFNLAGEGNEQFF.